A selection of T cell receptor beta chains follows, all from one sample in a study of blood T cell repertoires in COVID-19. TCRdb keeps only in-frame clones here, not all; method: immunoSEQ multiplex PCR. The sample yields around 100,000 clones, around 86% seen once. Material: peripheral blood. The source is a man in his 70s with acute or convalescent COVID-19. The conserved cysteine and the conserved F or W are not part of the CDR3 here.

v_gene: TRBV5-1; j_gene: TRBJ1-6; CDR3aa: ASSQARGDSPLH
v_gene: TRBV5-6; j_gene: TRBJ2-1; CDR3aa: ASSWTQDVVNEQF
v_gene: TRBV5-1; j_gene: TRBJ2-2; CDR3aa: ASRPGLTITGELF
v_gene: TRBV3-1/TRBV3-2; j_gene: TRBJ2-3; CDR3aa: ASSQGRQASTDTQY
v_gene: TRBV18; j_gene: TRBJ2-1; CDR3aa: ASSTGGGESDEQF
v_gene: TRBV28; j_gene: TRBJ1-1; CDR3aa: ASSPDGQGVYTEAF
v_gene: TRBV21-1; j_gene: TRBJ1-4; CDR3aa: ASSPQTGEHEKLF
v_gene: TRBV7-9; j_gene: TRBJ1-4; CDR3aa: ASSSGGGKLF
v_gene: TRBV5-1; j_gene: TRBJ2-3; CDR3aa: ASRNAAGDTQY
v_gene: TRBV18; j_gene: TRBJ2-3; CDR3aa: ASRTKPGLASDTQY
v_gene: TRBV9; j_gene: TRBJ1-4; CDR3aa: ASSRPGEKLF
v_gene: TRBV21-1; j_gene: TRBJ1-4; CDR3aa: ASSPLDFSFNEKLF
v_gene: TRBV5-1; j_gene: TRBJ1-2; CDR3aa: ASSLFDPAQGFGYGYT
v_gene: TRBV5-1; j_gene: TRBJ1-3; CDR3aa: ASSLSGDYSGNTIY
v_gene: TRBV27; j_gene: TRBJ2-1; CDR3aa: ASSSILQGNNEQF
v_gene: TRBV28; j_gene: TRBJ1-3; CDR3aa: ASSLGTLGNTIY
v_gene: TRBV19; j_gene: TRBJ1-1; CDR3aa: ASSPRGGDTEAF
v_gene: TRBV6-5; j_gene: TRBJ2-1; CDR3aa: ASSHRGGSNEQF
v_gene: TRBV28; j_gene: TRBJ1-1; CDR3aa: ASSVSDSPWTEAF
v_gene: TRBV7-3; j_gene: TRBJ2-3; CDR3aa: ASSPDRSGLRTDTQY
v_gene: TRBV6-2/TRBV6-3; j_gene: TRBJ1-1; CDR3aa: ASTPGQGYTEAF
v_gene: TRBV12-3/TRBV12-4; j_gene: TRBJ2-2; CDR3aa: ASSYSPTGELF
v_gene: TRBV4-2; j_gene: TRBJ2-5; CDR3aa: ASSQERGGETQY
v_gene: TRBV5-6; j_gene: TRBJ2-7; CDR3aa: ASSLSGSVEQY
v_gene: TRBV30; j_gene: TRBJ1-2; CDR3aa: ARSGQFNYGYT
v_gene: TRBV11-2; j_gene: TRBJ1-1; CDR3aa: ASTFWEGNTEAF
v_gene: TRBV4-2; j_gene: TRBJ2-3; CDR3aa: ASSQGTSSDTQY
v_gene: TRBV28; j_gene: TRBJ2-1; CDR3aa: ASSLIRGGGGSAEQF
v_gene: TRBV6-5; j_gene: TRBJ2-7; CDR3aa: ASSYSREGAQYEQY
v_gene: TRBV6-6; j_gene: TRBJ2-1; CDR3aa: ASIAGLYNEQF
v_gene: TRBV28; j_gene: TRBJ2-7; CDR3aa: ASSPSSVSYEQY
v_gene: TRBV21-1; j_gene: TRBJ1-4; CDR3aa: ASYRTGGVEKLF
v_gene: TRBV5-8; j_gene: TRBJ2-1; CDR3aa: ASSLAGLADYNEQF
v_gene: TRBV3-1/TRBV3-2; j_gene: TRBJ2-5; CDR3aa: ASSQGWGEETQY
v_gene: TRBV5-6; j_gene: TRBJ1-5; CDR3aa: ASSTGGSGNQPQH
v_gene: TRBV6-5; j_gene: TRBJ2-5; CDR3aa: ASRLGGFQETQY
v_gene: TRBV6-5; j_gene: TRBJ1-1; CDR3aa: ASSYSFGGNTEAF
v_gene: TRBV7-9; j_gene: TRBJ1-1; CDR3aa: ASSFGDTEAF
v_gene: TRBV12-3/TRBV12-4; j_gene: TRBJ1-1; CDR3aa: ASSLNRDTEAF
v_gene: TRBV5-4; j_gene: TRBJ1-4; CDR3aa: ASQVGEKLF
v_gene: TRBV9; j_gene: TRBJ1-3; CDR3aa: ASSPRPRQGAGNTIY
v_gene: TRBV7-9; j_gene: TRBJ2-1; CDR3aa: ASSRESGNEQF
v_gene: TRBV24-1; j_gene: TRBJ2-1; CDR3aa: ATSDTVAGGNEQF
v_gene: TRBV7-3; j_gene: TRBJ2-7; CDR3aa: ASSLRGQGLTYEQY
v_gene: TRBV18; j_gene: TRBJ1-1; CDR3aa: ASSPPVGRSGQAF
v_gene: TRBV5-1; j_gene: TRBJ2-7; CDR3aa: ASSPTSGSYEQY
v_gene: TRBV2; j_gene: TRBJ2-2; CDR3aa: ASSFGELIGELF
v_gene: TRBV30; j_gene: TRBJ1-6; CDR3aa: AWSVRRDEGNSPLH
v_gene: TRBV30; j_gene: TRBJ2-1; CDR3aa: AWAIAGGYNEQF
v_gene: TRBV5-1; j_gene: TRBJ2-3; CDR3aa: ASSLELAGGGGDTQY
v_gene: TRBV2; j_gene: TRBJ2-2; CDR3aa: ASSQQGGQGAGELF
v_gene: TRBV28; j_gene: TRBJ1-2; CDR3aa: ASSLGGARNYGYT
v_gene: TRBV2; j_gene: TRBJ1-1; CDR3aa: ASRPLTVMNTEAF
v_gene: TRBV6-6; j_gene: TRBJ1-2; CDR3aa: ASSYSRAGTDGYT
v_gene: TRBV9; j_gene: TRBJ2-1; CDR3aa: ASSVGVGQGNNEQF
v_gene: TRBV9; j_gene: TRBJ1-6; CDR3aa: ASSVGGQPDSPLH
v_gene: TRBV4-1; j_gene: TRBJ2-1; CDR3aa: ASSQGTSGGRNEQF